This passage covers 5 T cell receptor beta chains from one sample sequenced in a study of blood T cell repertoires in COVID-19. Repertoires were generated with immunoSEQ multiplex PCR, while TCRdb's copy carries only in-frame clones and drops some. The repertoire holds fewer than 250,000 clones, with about nine tenths as singletons. Source material: peripheral blood. These receptors all come from a man in his forties or fifties with COVID-19, enrolled during active disease.

This sequence joins TRBV15 and TRBJ1-4, with 9 bases lining up with TRBD1. Germline assignment: CDR1 LNHNV and CDR2 YYDKDF (reference sequence). The CDR3 sequence is 15 residues long. V was pared by 4 bases and J by 4 bases, with 4 bases of the junction left unmatched. In DNA form, the CDR3 reads TGTGCCACCAGCACACGGACAGGGGATAATGAAAAACTGTTTTTT. Translating gives CATSTRTGDNEKLFF.

The chain uses TRBV15 and TRBJ2-3; TRBD2 is a possible D gene (6 bases). This CDR3 contains 14 residues. Trimming shortened V by 3 bases and J by 0 bases, and 7 bases separated the two germline ends. The germline V gene encodes CDR1 LNHNV and CDR2 YYDKDF (reference sequence). The chain's CDR3 is CATSREGSTDTQYF. The CDR3 nucleotides read TGTGCCACCAGCAGGGAGGGTAGCACAGATACGCAGTATTTT.

The rearrangement links TRBV15 to TRBJ2-7; TRBD2 matches 15 bases. This CDR3 is 16 amino acids long. CDR1 is LNHNV, CDR2 YYDKDF, per germline (reference sequence). V gave up 0 bases and J gave up 4 bases; unmatched junction bases: 1. CDR3 residues: CATSREGLAGGYEQYF. CDR3 nucleotides: TGTGCCACCAGCAGAGAAGGACTAGCGGGGGGGTACGAGCAGTACTTC.

Regarding this clone: The sample contains more than one DNA sequence encoding this CDR3. The V and J genes are TRBV28 and TRBJ1-2; TRBD1 matches at 7 bases. The CDR3 spans 13 residues. Trimming took 6 bases from V and 2 from J; bases not matched to a gene: 3. Germline-derived CDR1 and CDR2 are MDHEN and SYDVKM. The CDR3 sequence is CASSLGQNYGYTF. The CDR3 region has the DNA TGTGCCAGCAGCCTGGGACAGAACTATGGCTACACCTTC.

The chain is built from TRBV27 and TRBJ1-2; 7 bases are a match to TRBD1. V gave up 5 bases and J gave up 1 base; unmatched junction bases: 7. The germline CDR1 and CDR2 sequences are MNHEY and SMNVEV (reference sequence). CDR3 size: 15 residues. CDR3 nucleotide sequence: TGTGCCAGCAGTCGAATGACAGGGAATAACTATGGCTACACCTTC. Residues: CASSRMTGNNYGYTF.